The rows below give T cell receptor beta chains drawn from one sample of a study of breast tumors, draining lymph nodes, adjacent tissues. In TCRdb, the multiplex PCR reads were re-called with MiXCR into one record per CDR3 protein. The sample records approximately 250,000 distinct CDR3 sequences, around 34% being singletons. Source material: axillary lymph node tissue. Every receptor here comes from a female donor with breast cancer. Some clones in this sample may be carry-over from other donors' samples. Each CDR3 is given with its conserved first and last residue. A D gene is named only where the DNA matches it firmly.

V: TRBV20-1; D: NA; J: TRBJ2-1; CDR3: CSARDLEGRSYNEQFF
V: TRBV4-2; D: TRBD2; J: TRBJ2-4; CDR3: CASSSGLAGGPAKNIQYF
V: TRBV20-1; D: TRBD1; J: TRBJ2-5; CDR3: CSARGQGIVQETQYF
V: TRBV7-2; D: TRBD2; J: TRBJ2-5; CDR3: CASSLGWGGQETQYF
V: TRBV27; D: NA; J: TRBJ2-5; CDR3: CASSFGANADLQETQYF
V: TRBV13; D: NA; J: TRBJ2-7; CDR3: CASSLQGTAKYEQYF
V: TRBV3-1; D: NA; J: TRBJ2-5; CDR3: CASSQDRGNAAMETQYF
V: TRBV2; D: NA; J: TRBJ1-5; CDR3: CASGRNQPQHF
V: TRBV6-5; D: TRBD2; J: TRBJ2-2; CDR3: CASSYGTTSGELFF
V: TRBV5-1; D: NA; J: TRBJ1-5; CDR3: CASSLGRGGQPQHF
V: TRBV9; D: TRBD1; J: TRBJ2-3; CDR3: CARVQGVDTQYF
V: TRBV24-1; D: NA; J: TRBJ2-2; CDR3: CATSPPGDTGELFF
V: TRBV14; D: NA; J: TRBJ2-1; CDR3: CASSQVGVSEQFF
V: TRBV18; D: TRBD1; J: TRBJ2-5; CDR3: CASSYGQGAKTQYF
V: TRBV20-1; D: NA; J: TRBJ2-1; CDR3: CSARYEVRGFPVTGEQFF
V: TRBV2; D: NA; J: TRBJ2-1; CDR3: CASRRDFTYNEQFF
V: TRBV20-1; D: TRBD1; J: TRBJ1-1; CDR3: CSARVTGGFNTEAFF
V: TRBV30; D: NA; J: TRBJ2-3; CDR3: CAWSPSGTDTQYF
V: TRBV5-1; D: TRBD2; J: TRBJ2-3; CDR3: CASSRTGGTGTDTQYF
V: TRBV20-1; D: NA; J: TRBJ2-2; CDR3: CSATKLRNTGELFF
V: TRBV4-3; D: NA; J: TRBJ1-6; CDR3: CASSQAPSGSPLHF
V: TRBV2; D: TRBD1; J: TRBJ2-3; CDR3: CASSQRQGATDTQYF
V: TRBV11-2; D: TRBD2; J: TRBJ2-5; CDR3: CASSPGGGRETQYF
V: TRBV2; D: NA; J: TRBJ1-5; CDR3: CASSQGVRVPQHF
V: TRBV6-4; D: NA; J: TRBJ1-2; CDR3: CASSHSGGYGYTF
V: TRBV7-2; D: NA; J: TRBJ1-5; CDR3: CASSLGGQRQHF
V: TRBV6-6; D: NA; J: TRBJ1-2; CDR3: CASYPRDYGYTF
V: TRBV7-9; D: NA; J: TRBJ2-2; CDR3: CASSSRLPSENTGELFF
V: TRBV5-6; D: NA; J: TRBJ1-6; CDR3: CASRSFDSYNSPLHF
V: TRBV7-3; D: TRBD1; J: TRBJ2-5; CDR3: CASSRGTGAGETQYF
V: TRBV9; D: NA; J: TRBJ2-5; CDR3: CASSVGGGADTQSF
V: TRBV15; D: NA; J: TRBJ1-2; CDR3: CATSRDQGGYTF
V: TRBV10-3; D: NA; J: TRBJ1-3; CDR3: CAITQGLQNTIYF
V: TRBV5-6; D: NA; J: TRBJ1-2; CDR3: CASSPRGAFYGYTF
V: TRBV15; D: NA; J: TRBJ2-5; CDR3: CATSRDLGGLQETQYF
V: TRBV24-1; D: TRBD2; J: TRBJ2-1; CDR3: CATSGIAGNNEQFF
V: TRBV6-6; D: NA; J: TRBJ1-6; CDR3: CASRTGADNSPLHF
V: TRBV19; D: TRBD2; J: TRBJ2-1; CDR3: CASSMTSGRRNEQFF
V: TRBV10-3; D: TRBD1; J: TRBJ2-3; CDR3: CAISEGDSPTSTDTQYF
V: TRBV5-6; D: TRBD1; J: TRBJ1-6; CDR3: CASSTTGQGNSPLHF
V: TRBV7-2; D: TRBD1; J: TRBJ1-4; CDR3: CASSSTGGGNEKLFF
V: TRBV4-1; D: TRBD1; J: TRBJ1-2; CDR3: CASSPMGQGAVGYTF
V: TRBV9; D: NA; J: TRBJ1-2; CDR3: CASSASGYAGLYYGYTF